This T cell receptor beta chain was profiled in a study of cytomegalovirus exposure and HLA in healthy donors. General study results and limits: Rarity characterized most TCR sequences, yet some public TCRs appeared in many donors.

About this clone: No antigen is known for it. The sample holds other DNA sequences that translate to the same CDR3.

PCR amplification relied on 60 Vbeta primers (plus 13 Jbeta primers). Assay used: immunoSEQ multiplex PCR; TCRdb lists only in-frame clones, some missing. The sample has more than 70,000 clones, about three quarters seen once. Germline V gene sequence: CDR1 SGHRS, CDR2 YFSETQ. V lost 4 bases, J lost 0 bases, and 8 bases lay in between. The length of the CDR3 is 14 residues. This clonotype was obtained from a man aged 45 to 65 in good health and CMV-seropositive. Sequencing input: PBMCs. The chain uses TRBV5-1 and TRBJ2-1, with D maybe TRBD2 (6 bases). CDR3 DNA: TGCGCCAGCAGCCCCGGGGGCTCCTACAATGAGCAGTTCTTC. Encoded protein: CASSPGGSYNEQFF.